This T cell receptor beta chain derives from a study of T cells in Graves' hyperthyroidism and ophthalmopathy. The study excluded patients with uncontrolled infection, other autoimmune disease, pregnancy or lactation. TCR beta CDR3 regions were amplified from RNA transcripts. In the first-round RT-PCR of the TCR CDR3, the HTBI primer set was used. TCRdb analysed the multiplex PCR reads with MiXCR anew, one entry per CDR3 protein. The table has 660,000 or so distinct CDR3 sequences, around 20% seen once. Findings of the study overall: Among thyroid clonotypes expanded above 0.001, most also appeared in blood. Stable hyperthyroidism was told apart from ophthalmopathy by a model built on 13 V-J features.

Points on this clonotype: What it binds is not known.

The receptor comes from a young man with Graves' ophthalmopathy. The specimen was blood.

The CDR3 DNA sequence: TGTGCCAGCAGCCATAGGACTAGCGGGACCCACAATGAGCAGTTCTTC. Protein: CASSHRTSGTHNEQFF. The chain carries TRBV3-1 and TRBJ2-1; the match to TRBD2 covers 12 bases. From germline, CDR1 is LGHDT and CDR2 YNNKEL (reference sequence). The V and J ends lost 3 bases and 5 bases, in that order; junction bases with no gene match: 5. The CDR3 has 16 residues.